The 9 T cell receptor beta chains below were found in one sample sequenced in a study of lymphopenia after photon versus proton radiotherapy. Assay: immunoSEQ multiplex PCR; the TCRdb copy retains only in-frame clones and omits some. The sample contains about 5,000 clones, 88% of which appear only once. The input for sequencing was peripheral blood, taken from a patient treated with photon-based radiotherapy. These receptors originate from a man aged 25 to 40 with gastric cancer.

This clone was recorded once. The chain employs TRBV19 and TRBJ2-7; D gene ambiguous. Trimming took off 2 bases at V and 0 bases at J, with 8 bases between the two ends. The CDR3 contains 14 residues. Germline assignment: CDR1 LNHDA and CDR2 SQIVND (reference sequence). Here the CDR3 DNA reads TGTGCCAGTAGTATAACCCAGAGCTCCTACGAGCAGTACTTC. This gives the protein CASSITQSSYEQYF. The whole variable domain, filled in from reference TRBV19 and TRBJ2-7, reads DGGITQSPKYLFRKEGQNVTLSCEQNLNHDAMYWYRQDPGQGLRLIYYSQIVNDFQKGDIAEGYSVSREKKESFPLTVTSAQKNPTAFYLCASSITQSSYEQYFGPGTRLTVT.

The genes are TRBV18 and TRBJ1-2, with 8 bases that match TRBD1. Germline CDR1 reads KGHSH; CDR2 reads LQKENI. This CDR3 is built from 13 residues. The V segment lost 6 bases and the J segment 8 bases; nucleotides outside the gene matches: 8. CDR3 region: CASSPDRVWGYTF. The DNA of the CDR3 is TGTGCCAGCTCCCCGGACAGGGTCTGGGGCTACACCTTC. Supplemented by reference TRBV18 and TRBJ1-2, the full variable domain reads NAGVMQNPRHLVRRRGQEARLRCSPMKGHSHVYWYRQLPEEGLKFMVYLQKENIIDESGMPKERFSAEFPKEGPSILRIQQVVRGDSAAYFCASSPDRVWGYTFGSGTRLTVV.

CDR3 sequence reads: CASSVVAGNTEAFF. The DNA for the CDR3 is TGTGCCAGCAGCGTAGTGGCAGGTAACACTGAAGCTTTCTTT. This chain links TRBV9 with TRBJ1-1; D not resolved. This CDR3 contains 14 residues. Trimming shortened V by 0 bases and J by 2 bases, and 8 bases separated the two germline ends. Germline CDR1 is SGDLS and CDR2 is YYNGEE.

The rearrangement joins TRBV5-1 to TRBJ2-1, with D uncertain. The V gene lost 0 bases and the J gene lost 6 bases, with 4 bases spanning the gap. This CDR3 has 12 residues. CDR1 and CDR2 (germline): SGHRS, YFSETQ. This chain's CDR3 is CASSLGANEQFF. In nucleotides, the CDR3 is TGCGCCAGCAGCTTGGGCGCCAATGAGCAGTTCTTC. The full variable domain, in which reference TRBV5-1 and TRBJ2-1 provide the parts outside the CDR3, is KAGVTQTPRYLIKTRGQQVTLSCSPISGHRSVSWYQQTPGQGLQFLFEYFSETQRNKGNFPGRFSGRQFSNSRSEMNVSTLELGDSALYLCASSLGANEQFFGPGTRLTVL.

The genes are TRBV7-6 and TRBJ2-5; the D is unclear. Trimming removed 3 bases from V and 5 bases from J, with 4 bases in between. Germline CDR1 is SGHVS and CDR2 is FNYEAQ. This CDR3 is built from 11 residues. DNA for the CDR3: TGTGCCAGCAGCTTTGGGGAGACCCAGTACTTC. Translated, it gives CASSFGETQYF.

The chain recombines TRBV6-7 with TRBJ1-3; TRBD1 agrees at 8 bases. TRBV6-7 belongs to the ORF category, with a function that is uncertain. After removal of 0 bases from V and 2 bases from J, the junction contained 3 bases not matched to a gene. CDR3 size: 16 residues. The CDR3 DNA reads TGTGCCAGCAGTTACTCCAACAGGGGGACTGGAAACACCATATATTTT. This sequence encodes CASSYSNRGTGNTIYF.

The CDR3 region is CATSRDPPGGKFPPEQFF. For the CDR3, the DNA is TGTGCCACCAGCAGAGACCCTCCTGGCGGGAAGTTCCCCCCTGAGCAGTTCTTC. The chain is built from TRBV15 and TRBJ2-1; D may be TRBD2 (6 bases). The germline CDR1 and CDR2 sequences are LNHNV and YYDKDF (reference sequence). V was cut by 0 bases and J by 9 bases, with 24 bases left in between. The CDR3 runs 18 residues.

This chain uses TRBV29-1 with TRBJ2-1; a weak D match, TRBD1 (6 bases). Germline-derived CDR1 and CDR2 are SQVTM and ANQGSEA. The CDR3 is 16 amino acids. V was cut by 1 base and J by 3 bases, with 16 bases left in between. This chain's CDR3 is CSVEGGWTDSYNEQFF. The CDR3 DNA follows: TGCAGCGTTGAAGGAGGGTGGACAGACAGCTACAATGAGCAGTTCTTC.

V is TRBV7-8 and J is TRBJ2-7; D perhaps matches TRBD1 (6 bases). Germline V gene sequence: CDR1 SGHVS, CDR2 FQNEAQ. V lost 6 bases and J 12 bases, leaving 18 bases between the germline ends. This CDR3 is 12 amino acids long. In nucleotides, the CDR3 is TGTGCCAGCAGTACCACAGACAGGATGAGGTACTTC. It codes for CASSTTDRMRYF.